Below are 8 T cell receptor beta chains sequenced from a single sample in a study of OX40 agonist ivuxolimab in advanced cancers. Method: immunoSEQ multiplex PCR; TCRdb's copy keeps in-frame clones and lacks some. The sample has 40,000 to 65,000 clones, 88% seen once. The starting material was CD4+ or CD8+ T cells sorted from blood, obtained in a trial of the OX40 agonist ivuxolimab. The receptors here all came from an adult with an advanced solid tumor such as melanoma, head and neck, liver or kidney cancer.

This clone was counted between two and nine times. In nucleotides, the CDR3 is TGTGCCAGCAGCCGAGGGTGGGGACAGGGGGTCCGGAACTATGGCTACACCTTC. This gives the protein CASSRGWGQGVRNYGYTF. The chain uses TRBV5-6 and TRBJ1-2; TRBD1 matches at 11 bases. Germline CDR1 reads SGHDT; CDR2 reads YYEEEE. The V and J ends lost 4 bases and 2 bases, in that order; junction bases with no gene match: 13. The CDR3 sequence is 18 residues long.

This rearrangement joins TRBV5-1 to TRBJ1-3; tentatively, D is TRBD1 (5 bases). The germline V and J ends were trimmed by 4 bases and 1 base, with 12 bases remaining between them. The germline gives CDR1 SGHRS, CDR2 YFSETQ. There are 15 residues in the CDR3. The CDR3 DNA is TGCGCCAGCAGCAAGGCTGGACAATCTGGAAACACCATATATTTT. Its protein is CASSKAGQSGNTIYF.

V gene TRBV6-4 combines with J gene TRBJ2-3; TRBD1 agrees at 8 bases. The CDR3 contains 14 residues. With V trimmed by 6 bases and J by 3 bases, 5 bases remained unmatched. Germline-derived CDR1 and CDR2 are MRHNA and SNTAGT. The CDR3 region is CASRPDRGTDTQYF. The CDR3 region has the DNA TGTGCCAGCAGGCCCGACAGGGGTACAGATACGCAGTATTTT.

This sequence joins TRBV6-6 and TRBJ1-1; no clear D. V was trimmed by 6 bases and J by 4 bases, leaving 6 bases between them. Germline loops: CDR1 MNHNY, CDR2 SVGAGI (reference sequence). This CDR3 spans 11 amino acids. CDR3 sequence: CASSSTTEAFF. The CDR3 DNA reads as TGTGCCAGCAGCTCAACCACTGAAGCTTTCTTT.

The chain couples TRBV19 to TRBJ2-1; the D is unclear. Per the germline V gene, CDR1 is LNHDA and CDR2 is SQIVND (reference sequence). The CDR3 spans 13 residues. Trimming removed 3 bases at V and 9 bases at J, with 12 bases between. CDR3 coding DNA: TGTGCCAGTAGTATCCAAAAGGGTGGTGAGCAGTTCTTC. Translated: CASSIQKGGEQFF.

This clone showed up just a few times. V and J are TRBV18 and TRBJ1-1; D is uncertain. Trimming took off 3 bases at V and 7 bases at J, with 9 bases between the two ends. This CDR3 comprises 12 residues. CDR1 and CDR2 from the germline V gene are KGHSH and LQKENI. The CDR3 DNA sequence: TGTGCCAGCTCACCGCAAGGGAGTGAAGCTTTCTTT. It encodes CASSPQGSEAFF.

V is TRBV19 and J is TRBJ1-3; no definite D call. The CDR3 runs to 17 residues. Trimming stripped 0 bases from V and 0 bases from J, with 12 bases between. CDR1 is LNHDA, CDR2 SQIVND, per germline (reference sequence). CDR3: CASSIDRPGNSGNTIYF. In nucleotides, the CDR3 is TGTGCCAGTAGTATAGATCGTCCGGGGAACTCTGGAAACACCATATATTTT.

The chain links TRBV7-3 to TRBJ2-7; no definite D call. CDR3 size: 12 residues. Germline V lookup: CDR1 SGHTA, CDR2 FQGTGA. Trimming cost V 5 bases and J 4 bases, with 9 bases left between them. CDR3 sequence (DNA): TGTGCCAGCAGCCCCGACGGTTACGAGCAGTACTTC. It yields the protein CASSPDGYEQYF.